This TCR beta chain is from a study of T cells after yellow fever vaccination. Using its own MiXCR run on the 5' RACE reads, TCRdb lists one record per CDR3 protein. The table lists about 230,000 distinct CDR3 sequences, approximately 6.8% of them singletons. Sequences were derived from CD4+ T cells sorted from PBMCs, sampled on the day of the yellow fever booster vaccination. This TCR was recovered from a man under 40 who received the YFV17D yellow fever vaccine.

CDR3 sequence (DNA): TGTGCCAGCAGCTTACTTAGCGGGAGAGTCGATGAGCAGTTCTTC. It translates to CASSLLSGRVDEQFF. The rearrangement uses TRBV7-2 and TRBJ2-1; the match to TRBD2 covers 9 bases. Per germline, CDR1 SGHTA and CDR2 FQGNSA. CDR3 length: 15 residues. J was trimmed by 8 bases and V by 2 bases; bases with no gene match: 7.